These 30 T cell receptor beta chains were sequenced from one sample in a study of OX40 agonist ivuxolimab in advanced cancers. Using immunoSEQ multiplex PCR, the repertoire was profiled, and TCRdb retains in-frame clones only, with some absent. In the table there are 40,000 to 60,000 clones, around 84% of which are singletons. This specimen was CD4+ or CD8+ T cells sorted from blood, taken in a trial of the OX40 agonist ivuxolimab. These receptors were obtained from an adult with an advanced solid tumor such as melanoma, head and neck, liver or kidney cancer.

CDR3 residues: CASSLETRKTQYF. The CDR3 DNA reads as TGTGCCAGCAGCTTGGAGACTAGGAAGACCCAGTACTTC. The V call is TRBV5-6, the J call TRBJ2-5; weak D call: TRBD2 (6 bases). Germline loops: CDR1 SGHDT, CDR2 YYEEEE. The CDR3 length is 13 residues. V was trimmed by 0 bases and J by 6 bases, leaving 9 bases between them.

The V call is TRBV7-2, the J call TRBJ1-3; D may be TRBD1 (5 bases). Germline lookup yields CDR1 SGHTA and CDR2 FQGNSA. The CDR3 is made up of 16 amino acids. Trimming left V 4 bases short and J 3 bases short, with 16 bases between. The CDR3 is CASSWGPAGFGNTIYF. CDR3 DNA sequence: TGTGCCAGCAGCTGGGGCCCGGCGGGCTTTGGAAACACCATATATTTT. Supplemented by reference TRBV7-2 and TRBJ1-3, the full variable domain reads GAGVSQSPSNKVTEKGKDVELRCDPISGHTALYWYRQSLGQGLEFLIYFQGNSAPDKSGLPSDRFSAERTGGSVSTLTIQRTQQEDSAVYLCASSWGPAGFGNTIYFGEGSWLTVV.

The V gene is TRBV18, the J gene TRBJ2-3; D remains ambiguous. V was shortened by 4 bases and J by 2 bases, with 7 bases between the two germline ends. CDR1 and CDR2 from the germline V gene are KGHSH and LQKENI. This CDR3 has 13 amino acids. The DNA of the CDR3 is TGTGCCAGCTCACGCCTCACCACAGATACGCAGTATTTT. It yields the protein CASSRLTTDTQYF.

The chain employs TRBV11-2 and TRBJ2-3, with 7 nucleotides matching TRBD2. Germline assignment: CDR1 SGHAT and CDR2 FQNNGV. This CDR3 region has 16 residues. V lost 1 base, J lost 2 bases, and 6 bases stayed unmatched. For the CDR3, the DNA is TGTGCCAGCAGCTTAGGCCCCAGCGGGAACACAGATACGCAGTATTTT. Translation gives CASSLGPSGNTDTQYF. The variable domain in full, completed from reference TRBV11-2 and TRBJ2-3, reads EAGVAQSPRYKIIEKRQSVAFWCNPISGHATLYWYQQILGQGPKLLIQFQNNGVVDDSQLPKDRFSAERLKGVDSTLKIQPAKLEDSAVYLCASSLGPSGNTDTQYFGPGTRLTVL.

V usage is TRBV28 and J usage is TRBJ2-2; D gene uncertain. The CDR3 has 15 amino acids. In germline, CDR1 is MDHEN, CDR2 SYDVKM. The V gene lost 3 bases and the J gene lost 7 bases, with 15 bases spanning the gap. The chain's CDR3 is CASSFLDEGGGELFF. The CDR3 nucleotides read TGTGCCAGCAGTTTTCTGGACGAAGGTGGCGGGGAGCTGTTTTTT.

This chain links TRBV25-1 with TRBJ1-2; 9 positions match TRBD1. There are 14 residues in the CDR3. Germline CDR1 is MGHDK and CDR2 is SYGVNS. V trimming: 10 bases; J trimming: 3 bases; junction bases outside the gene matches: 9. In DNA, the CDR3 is TGTGCCACCAAACAGGGGGCCGCAGACTATGGCTACACCTTC. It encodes CATKQGAADYGYTF.

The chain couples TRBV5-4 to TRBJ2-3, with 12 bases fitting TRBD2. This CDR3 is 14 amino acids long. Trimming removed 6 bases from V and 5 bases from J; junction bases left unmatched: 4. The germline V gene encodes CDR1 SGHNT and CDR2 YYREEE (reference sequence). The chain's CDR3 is CASKPGLAGDTQYF. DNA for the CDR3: TGTGCCAGCAAGCCGGGACTAGCGGGAGATACGCAGTATTTT.

The CDR3 DNA reads TGTGCCAGCGGACTAGCGGGGCCGCCTTCCTACAATGAGCAGTTCTTC. Amino acids: CASGLAGPPSYNEQFF. V is TRBV28 and J is TRBJ2-1; 12 positions match TRBD2. The CDR3 runs 16 residues. Germline trimming cut 8 bases from V and 1 base from J; bases unmatched to any gene: 6. Germline values: CDR1 MDHEN, CDR2 SYDVKM.

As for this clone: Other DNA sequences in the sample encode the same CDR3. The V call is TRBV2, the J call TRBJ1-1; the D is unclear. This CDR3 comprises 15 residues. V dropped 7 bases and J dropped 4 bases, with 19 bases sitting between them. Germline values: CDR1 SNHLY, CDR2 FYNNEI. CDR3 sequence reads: CASTRSRVGFTEAFF. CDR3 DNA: TGTGCCAGCACCCGAAGTCGGGTTGGGTTCACTGAAGCTTTCTTT.

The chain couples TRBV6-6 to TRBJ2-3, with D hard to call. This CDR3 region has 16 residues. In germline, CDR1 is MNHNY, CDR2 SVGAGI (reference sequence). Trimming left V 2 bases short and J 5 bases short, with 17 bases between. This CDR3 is CASSYVLSGQRDTQYF. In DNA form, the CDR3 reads TGTGCCAGCAGTTACGTCCTGTCGGGCCAGAGAGATACGCAGTATTTT.

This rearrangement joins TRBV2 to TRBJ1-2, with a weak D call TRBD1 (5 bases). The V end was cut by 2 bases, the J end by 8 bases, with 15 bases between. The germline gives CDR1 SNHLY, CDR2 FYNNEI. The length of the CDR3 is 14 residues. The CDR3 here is CASSENIWGTGYTF. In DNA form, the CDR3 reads TGTGCCAGCAGTGAAAATATCTGGGGGACCGGCTACACCTTC.

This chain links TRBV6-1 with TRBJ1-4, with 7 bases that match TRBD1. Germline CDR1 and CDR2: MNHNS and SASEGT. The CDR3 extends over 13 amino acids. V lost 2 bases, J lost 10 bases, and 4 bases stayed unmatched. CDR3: CASSEPGQRKLFF. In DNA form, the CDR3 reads TGTGCCAGCAGTGAACCGGGACAGAGAAAACTGTTTTTT.

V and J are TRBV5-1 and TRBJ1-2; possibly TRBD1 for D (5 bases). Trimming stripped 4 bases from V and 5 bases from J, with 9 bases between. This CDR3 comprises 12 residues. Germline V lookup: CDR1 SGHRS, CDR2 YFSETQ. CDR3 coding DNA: TGCGCCAGCAGCCCGGGACGGTATGGCTACACCTTC. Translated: CASSPGRYGYTF.

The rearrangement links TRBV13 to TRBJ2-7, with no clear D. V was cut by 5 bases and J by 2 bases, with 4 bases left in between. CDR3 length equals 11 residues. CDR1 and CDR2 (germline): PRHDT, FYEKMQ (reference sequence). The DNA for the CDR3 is TGTGCCAGCAGCCCAACCTACGAGCAGTACTTC. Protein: CASSPTYEQYF.

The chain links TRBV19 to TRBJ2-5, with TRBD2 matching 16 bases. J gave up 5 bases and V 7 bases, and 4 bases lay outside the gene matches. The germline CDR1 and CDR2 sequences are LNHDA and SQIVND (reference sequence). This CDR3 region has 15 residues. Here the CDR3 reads CASTQGLAGGETQYF. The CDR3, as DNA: TGTGCCAGTACTCAGGGACTAGCGGGAGGGGAGACCCAGTACTTC.

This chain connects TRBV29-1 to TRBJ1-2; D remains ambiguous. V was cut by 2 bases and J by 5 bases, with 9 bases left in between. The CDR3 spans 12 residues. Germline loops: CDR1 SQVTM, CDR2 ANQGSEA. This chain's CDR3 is CSVESSKYGYTF. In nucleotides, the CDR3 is TGCAGCGTTGAATCCAGTAAATATGGCTACACCTTC.

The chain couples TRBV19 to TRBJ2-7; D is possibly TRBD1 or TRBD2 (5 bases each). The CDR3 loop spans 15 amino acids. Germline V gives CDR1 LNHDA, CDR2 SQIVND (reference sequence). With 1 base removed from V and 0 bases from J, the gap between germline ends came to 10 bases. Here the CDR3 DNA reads TGTGCCAGTAGTATAGCACGGGACCTCTCCTACGAGCAGTACTTC. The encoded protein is CASSIARDLSYEQYF.

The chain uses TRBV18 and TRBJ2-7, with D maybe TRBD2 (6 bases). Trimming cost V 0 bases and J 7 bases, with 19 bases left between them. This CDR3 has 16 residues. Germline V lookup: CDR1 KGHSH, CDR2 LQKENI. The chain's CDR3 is CASSPPTQGGNGEQYF. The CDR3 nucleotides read TGTGCCAGCTCACCACCCACCCAGGGAGGAAATGGAGAGCAGTACTTC.

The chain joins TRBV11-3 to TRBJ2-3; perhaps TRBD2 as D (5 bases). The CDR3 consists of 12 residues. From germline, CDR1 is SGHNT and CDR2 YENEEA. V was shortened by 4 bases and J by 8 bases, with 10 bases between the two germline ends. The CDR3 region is CASSSDGLTQYF. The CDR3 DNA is TGTGCCAGCAGCTCAGATGGACTTACGCAGTATTTT.

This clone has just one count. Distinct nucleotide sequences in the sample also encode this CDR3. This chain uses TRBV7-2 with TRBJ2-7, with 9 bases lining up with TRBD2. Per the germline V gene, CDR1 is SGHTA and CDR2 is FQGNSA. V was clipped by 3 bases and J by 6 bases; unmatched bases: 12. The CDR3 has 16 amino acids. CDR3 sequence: CASSLAPRAGGREQYF. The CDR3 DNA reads TGTGCCAGCAGCTTGGCTCCCCGGGCGGGGGGGCGCGAGCAGTACTTC.

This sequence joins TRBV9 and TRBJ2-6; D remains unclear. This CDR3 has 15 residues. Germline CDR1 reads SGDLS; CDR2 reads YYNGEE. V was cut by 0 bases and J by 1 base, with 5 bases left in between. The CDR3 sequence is CASSVEGSGANVLTF. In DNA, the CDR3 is TGTGCCAGCAGCGTAGAGGGTTCTGGGGCCAACGTCCTGACTTTC.

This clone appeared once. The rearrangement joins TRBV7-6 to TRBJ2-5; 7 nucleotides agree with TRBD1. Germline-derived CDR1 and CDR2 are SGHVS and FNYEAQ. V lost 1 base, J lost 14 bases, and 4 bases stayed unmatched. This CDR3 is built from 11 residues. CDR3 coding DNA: TGTGCCAGCAGCTTAGGGCAGGGGGTTTACTTC. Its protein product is CASSLGQGVYF.

The CDR3 DNA reads as TGTGCCAGCAGTTTGACCTACCGGACTAGCGGGGCTAGCACAGATACGCAGTATTTT. It translates to CASSLTYRTSGASTDTQYF. This rearrangement joins TRBV27 to TRBJ2-3; 12 bases map to TRBD2. J gave up 0 bases and V 3 bases, and 10 bases lay outside the gene matches. The CDR3 sequence is 19 residues long. The V gene's germline CDR1 is MNHEY and CDR2 SMNVEV (reference sequence).

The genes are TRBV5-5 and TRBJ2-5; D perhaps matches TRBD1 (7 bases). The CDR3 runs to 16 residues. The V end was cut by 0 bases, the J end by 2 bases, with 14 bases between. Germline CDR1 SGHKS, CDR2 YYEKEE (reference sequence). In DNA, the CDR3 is TGTGCCAGCAGCTTGGATGTCAGGGGGAGGCAAGAGACCCAGTACTTC. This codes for CASSLDVRGRQETQYF.

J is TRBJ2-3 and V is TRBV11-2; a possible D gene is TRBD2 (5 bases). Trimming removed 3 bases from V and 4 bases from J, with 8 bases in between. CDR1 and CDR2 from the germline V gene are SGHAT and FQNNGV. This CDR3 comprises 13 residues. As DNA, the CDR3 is TGTGCCAGCAGCTTGATCGGGGCAGATACGCAGTATTTT. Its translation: CASSLIGADTQYF.

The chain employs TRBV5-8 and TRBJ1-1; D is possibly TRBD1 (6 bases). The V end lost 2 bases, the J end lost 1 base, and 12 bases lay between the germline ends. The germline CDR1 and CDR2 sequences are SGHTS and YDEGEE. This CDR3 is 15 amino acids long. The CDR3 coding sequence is TGTGCCAGCAGCTTTTGGGGGACACAGAACACTGAAGCTTTCTTT. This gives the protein CASSFWGTQNTEAFF.

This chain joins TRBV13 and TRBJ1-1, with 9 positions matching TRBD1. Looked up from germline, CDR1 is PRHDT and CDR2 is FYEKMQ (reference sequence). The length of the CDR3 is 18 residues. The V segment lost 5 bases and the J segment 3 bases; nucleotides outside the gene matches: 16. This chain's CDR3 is CASSRDRVRGGSDTEAFF. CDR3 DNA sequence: TGTGCCAGCAGCCGGGACAGGGTTCGGGGTGGGTCGGACACTGAAGCTTTCTTT.

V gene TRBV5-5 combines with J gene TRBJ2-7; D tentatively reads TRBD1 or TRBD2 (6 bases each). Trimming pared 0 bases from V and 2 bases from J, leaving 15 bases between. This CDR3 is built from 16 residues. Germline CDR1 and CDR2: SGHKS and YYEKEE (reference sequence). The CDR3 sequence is CASSLAPGARTYEQYF. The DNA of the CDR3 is TGTGCCAGCAGCTTGGCCCCGGGGGCAAGGACCTACGAGCAGTACTTC.

CDR3 in DNA: TGTGCCAGCAGTGGGACAGCCTATGGCTACACCTTC. This encodes CASSGTAYGYTF. This chain connects TRBV28 to TRBJ1-2; 7 bases line up with TRBD1. CDR1 MDHEN and CDR2 SYDVKM come from the germline V gene. The CDR3 is made up of 12 amino acids. V shed 5 bases and J 4 bases; nucleotides not matched to a gene: 1.

The CDR3: CASSQELQGGIGGYTF. DNA of the CDR3: TGCGCCAGCAGCCAAGAGTTACAGGGGGGAATTGGTGGCTACACCTTC. The chain carries TRBV4-1 and TRBJ1-2, with 8 bases matching TRBD1. Germline V gives CDR1 MGHRA, CDR2 YSYEKL. V lost 0 bases and J lost 7; bases outside the gene matches: 10. This CDR3 comprises 16 residues.